Detailed here is one T cell receptor (beta chain). Its matching antigen is unknown. The source of the sample is a study of T cells expressing NK-cell markers. Overall study: Most of the eight sequenced donors tested HCMV-seropositive; one tested seronegative. General observations from the study: The same clonotypes also predominated in the CD3+CD56-NKG2C+ fraction of a few donors.

TCRdb re-called the 5' RACE reads and shows each CDR3 protein once, DNA omitted. Recorded for this sample: around 470,000 distinct CDR3 sequences. The receptor was isolated from a woman aged 45-59 years in good health. Sequencing was performed on blood T cells: a sorted CD56 or NKG2C T cell subset, CD4+ or CD8+ T cells, or bulk PBMC T cells (not recorded which).

The CDR3 sequence is CASSALGGGTGFNQPQHF. The chain links TRBV7-8 to TRBJ1-5; TCRdb's D call, TRBD1, is unchecked because there is no DNA. CDR3 length equals 18 residues. Germline values: CDR1 SGHVS, CDR2 FQNEAQ.